A selection of T cell receptor beta chains follows, all from one sample in a study of cytomegalovirus exposure and HLA in healthy donors. Some clones are missing from TCRdb's copy, which holds only in-frame ones; the method was immunoSEQ multiplex PCR. The sample carries around 190,000 clones, around 79% recorded once. Sequencing used PBMCs. The receptors were sampled from a woman aged 50 to 65 in good health and CMV-seronegative. CDR3s include the opening cysteine and the closing phenylalanine or tryptophan. The order of the fields is V gene, D gene, J gene, clone size, CDR3 DNA, CDR3 protein. The D gene is left open where the match is weak. Not every row has a clone size; where given, it reads once, few, many or a size class.

V gene: TRBV27; D gene: TRBD1; J gene: TRBJ1-3; clone size: few; CDR3 DNA: TGTGCCAGCAGTACAGGGGCTTTAAACACCATATATTTT; CDR3 protein: CASSTGALNTIYF
V gene: TRBV2; D gene: TRBD2; J gene: TRBJ2-5; clone size: -; CDR3 DNA: TGTGCCAGCAGGGGGACTAGCGGGAGACAAGAGACCCAGTACTTC; CDR3 protein: CASRGTSGRQETQYF
V gene: TRBV19; D gene: -; J gene: TRBJ1-5; clone size: -; CDR3 DNA: TGTGCCAGTAGTATAGGGCCAGGGCTATCGCGCAATCAGCCCCAGCATTTT; CDR3 protein: CASSIGPGLSRNQPQHF
V gene: TRBV6-1; D gene: TRBD1; J gene: TRBJ2-5; clone size: -; CDR3 DNA: TGTGCCAGCAGACTCAGGGGGCTGGAGACCCAGTACTTC; CDR3 protein: CASRLRGLETQYF
V gene: TRBV6-1; D gene: TRBD1; J gene: TRBJ1-2; clone size: few; CDR3 DNA: TGTGCCAGCAGTGAAGCCGGGACAGGGGATGGCTACACCTTC; CDR3 protein: CASSEAGTGDGYTF
V gene: TRBV7-9; D gene: -; J gene: TRBJ1-2; clone size: -; CDR3 DNA: TGTGCCAGCAGCAGGACGGGGGATGATGCCTATGGCTACACCTTC; CDR3 protein: CASSRTGDDAYGYTF
V gene: TRBV28; D gene: -; J gene: TRBJ1-5; clone size: -; CDR3 DNA: TGTGCCAGCAGTTTACCCATGATCACGGCAGGGGATTATCTTCGTCAGCCCCAGCATTTT; CDR3 protein: CASSLPMITAGDYLRQPQHF
V gene: TRBV7-2; D gene: TRBD1; J gene: TRBJ1-2; clone size: -; CDR3 DNA: TGTGCCAGCAGGGGCGACAGGGGGGGCCGCGGCTACACCTTC; CDR3 protein: CASRGDRGGRGYTF
V gene: TRBV5-1; D gene: TRBD1; J gene: TRBJ2-7; clone size: once; CDR3 DNA: TGCGCCAGCAGGAGGGACAGTGCCTACGAGCAGTACTTC; CDR3 protein: CASRRDSAYEQYF
V gene: TRBV7-2; D gene: TRBD2; J gene: TRBJ2-3; clone size: -; CDR3 DNA: TGTGCCAGCAGCCGAGACGGGACTAGCGGGATGAATACGCAGTATTTT; CDR3 protein: CASSRDGTSGMNTQYF
V gene: TRBV5-8; D gene: TRBD2; J gene: TRBJ2-3; clone size: -; CDR3 DNA: TGTGCCAGCAGCCCCGGGACTAGCGGGGGCGATACGCAGTATTTT; CDR3 protein: CASSPGTSGGDTQYF
V gene: TRBV15; D gene: -; J gene: TRBJ1-5; clone size: -; CDR3 DNA: TGTGCCACCAGCAGACAGAGGGTGGGCAATCAGCCCCAGCATTTT; CDR3 protein: CATSRQRVGNQPQHF
V gene: TRBV18; D gene: -; J gene: TRBJ1-4; clone size: -; CDR3 DNA: TGTGCCAGCTCACGACGACAAGACGAAAAACTGTTTTTT; CDR3 protein: CASSRRQDEKLFF
V gene: TRBV6-4; D gene: TRBD1; J gene: TRBJ2-1; clone size: -; CDR3 DNA: TGTGCCAGGCGACAGGGAATCCATGAGCAGTTCTTC; CDR3 protein: CARRQGIHEQFF
V gene: TRBV28; D gene: TRBD1; J gene: TRBJ1-6; clone size: -; CDR3 DNA: TGTGCCAGCAGTTCTCCTTGGACAGGGATAAGTAGAGATTCACCCCTCCACTTT; CDR3 protein: CASSSPWTGISRDSPLHF
V gene: TRBV6-1; D gene: -; J gene: TRBJ1-2; clone size: -; CDR3 DNA: TGTGCCAGCAGTGTGGTCGTGCGGTATGGCTACACCTTC; CDR3 protein: CASSVVVRYGYTF
V gene: TRBV5-1; D gene: -; J gene: TRBJ1-6; clone size: once; CDR3 DNA: TGCGCCAGCAGCTTTCGCCGAGGGAATAATTCACCCCTCCACTTT; CDR3 protein: CASSFRRGNNSPLHF
V gene: TRBV29-1; D gene: -; J gene: TRBJ1-4; clone size: once; CDR3 DNA: TGCAGCGTTGGGAGGTCGCAGGAAAAACTGTTTTTT; CDR3 protein: CSVGRSQEKLFF
V gene: TRBV2; D gene: TRBD1; J gene: TRBJ2-7; clone size: -; CDR3 DNA: TGTGCCAGCAGCGGACAGGGTCTGTGGGGGCGCGAGCAGTACTTC; CDR3 protein: CASSGQGLWGREQYF
V gene: TRBV2; D gene: -; J gene: TRBJ1-3; clone size: -; CDR3 DNA: TGTGCCAGCGACCTGGGAGGGCGGACTGGAAACACCATATATTTT; CDR3 protein: CASDLGGRTGNTIYF
V gene: TRBV28; D gene: -; J gene: TRBJ1-2; clone size: few; CDR3 DNA: TGTGCCAGTCACGCACAGGGCTCTCGATATGGCTACACCTTC; CDR3 protein: CASHAQGSRYGYTF
V gene: TRBV5-1; D gene: -; J gene: TRBJ1-1; clone size: -; CDR3 DNA: TGCGCCACCCGATGGGGGGTGAACACTGAAGCTTTCTTT; CDR3 protein: CATRWGVNTEAFF
V gene: TRBV28; D gene: TRBD1; J gene: TRBJ1-2; clone size: -; CDR3 DNA: TGTGCCAGCGTTCCCCCAGGGGGCGGCTATGGCTACACCTTC; CDR3 protein: CASVPPGGGYGYTF
V gene: TRBV19; D gene: TRBD1; J gene: TRBJ1-4; clone size: few; CDR3 DNA: TGTGCCAGTAGTTTGGACAGGGGCAATGAAAAACTGTTTTTT; CDR3 protein: CASSLDRGNEKLFF
V gene: TRBV5-6; D gene: TRBD2; J gene: TRBJ2-7; clone size: once; CDR3 DNA: TGTGCCAGCAGCCGACGGGGGAGCGGGGGTAATTTGATGTATCTACCGTACTTC; CDR3 protein: CASSRRGSGGNLMYLPYF
V gene: TRBV7-6; D gene: TRBD2; J gene: TRBJ2-7; clone size: once; CDR3 DNA: TGTGCCAGCAGCTTAGCCACCGGGACTAGCGGGGGGATCTCCTACGAGCAGTACTTC; CDR3 protein: CASSLATGTSGGISYEQYF
V gene: TRBV7-2; D gene: TRBD2; J gene: TRBJ2-1; clone size: few; CDR3 DNA: TGTGCCAGCAGCTGGACTAGCGGGTCCTACAATGAGCAGTTCTTC; CDR3 protein: CASSWTSGSYNEQFF
V gene: TRBV6-5; D gene: TRBD1; J gene: TRBJ1-6; clone size: few; CDR3 DNA: TGTGCCAGCAGTCCCAGGGGGAGGAATTCACCCCTCCACTTT; CDR3 protein: CASSPRGRNSPLHF
V gene: TRBV4-3; D gene: -; J gene: TRBJ1-1; clone size: -; CDR3 DNA: TGCGCCAGCAGCCAAGTTGGCATGAACACTGAAGCTTTCTTT; CDR3 protein: CASSQVGMNTEAFF
V gene: TRBV7-2; D gene: TRBD2; J gene: TRBJ2-3; clone size: -; CDR3 DNA: TGTGCCAGCAGCTTAACAGGGACTAGCGGGAGGTTTAGCACAGATACGCAGTATTTT; CDR3 protein: CASSLTGTSGRFSTDTQYF
V gene: TRBV11-2; D gene: -; J gene: TRBJ2-7; clone size: -; CDR3 DNA: TGTGCCAGCAGAATGCCGGGGGGCAGAACCTACGAGCAGTACTTC; CDR3 protein: CASRMPGGRTYEQYF
V gene: TRBV28; D gene: TRBD1; J gene: TRBJ1-5; clone size: once; CDR3 DNA: TGTGCCAGCAGCCAGACAGGGGTTCAGCCCCAGCATTTT; CDR3 protein: CASSQTGVQPQHF
V gene: TRBV30; D gene: TRBD1; J gene: TRBJ2-1; clone size: -; CDR3 DNA: TGTGCCTGCCAGGACAGGGTGAATGAGCAGTTCTTC; CDR3 protein: CACQDRVNEQFF
V gene: TRBV6-6; D gene: -; J gene: TRBJ2-7; clone size: -; CDR3 DNA: TGTGCCAGCAGCAGACAGGACCGATACGAGCAGTACTTC; CDR3 protein: CASSRQDRYEQYF
V gene: TRBV28; D gene: TRBD1; J gene: TRBJ2-5; clone size: -; CDR3 DNA: TGTGCCAGCAGTCTCCCGGGACAGGGAGGGGAGACCCAGTACTTC; CDR3 protein: CASSLPGQGGETQYF
V gene: TRBV7-2; D gene: -; J gene: TRBJ1-2; clone size: -; CDR3 DNA: TGTGCCAGCAGCTTGGCCCCCGGGGGGATAGCGCGGGGCTACACCTTC; CDR3 protein: CASSLAPGGIARGYTF
V gene: TRBV6-5; D gene: TRBD1; J gene: TRBJ1-1; clone size: -; CDR3 DNA: TGTGCCAGCAGTTTCTCCGGGACAGGGGCGATGGCTTTCTTT; CDR3 protein: CASSFSGTGAMAFF
V gene: TRBV5-1; D gene: TRBD1; J gene: TRBJ2-7; clone size: -; CDR3 DNA: TGCGCCAGCAGCTTAGCGCCCGGGACAGGGATCTCCTACGAGCAGTACTTC; CDR3 protein: CASSLAPGTGISYEQYF
V gene: TRBV19; D gene: TRBD2; J gene: TRBJ2-3; clone size: -; CDR3 DNA: TGTGCCAGTAGACGGACTAGCGGGGGCACAGATACGCAGTATTTT; CDR3 protein: CASRRTSGGTDTQYF
V gene: TRBV5-8; D gene: -; J gene: TRBJ1-2; clone size: -; CDR3 DNA: TGTGCCAGCAGCCTGACACGAGCTACTTACATTGGTTATGGCTACACCTTC; CDR3 protein: CASSLTRATYIGYGYTF
V gene: TRBV2; D gene: TRBD1; J gene: TRBJ2-7; clone size: -; CDR3 DNA: TGTGCCAGCAGTGAAAGGGCACAGGGGGCCTACGAGCAGTACTTC; CDR3 protein: CASSERAQGAYEQYF
V gene: TRBV15; D gene: TRBD1; J gene: TRBJ1-4; clone size: -; CDR3 DNA: TGTGCCACCAGCACCGTCAGGGGGCCCAGTGAAAAACTGTTTTTT; CDR3 protein: CATSTVRGPSEKLFF
V gene: TRBV5-4; D gene: -; J gene: TRBJ1-2; clone size: -; CDR3 DNA: TGTGCCAGCAGCTTTGAGGGAGGCTATGGCTACACCTTC; CDR3 protein: CASSFEGGYGYTF
V gene: TRBV11-2; D gene: -; J gene: TRBJ1-2; clone size: -; CDR3 DNA: TGTGCCAGCAGCTTAGGAGGTCGTGGCTATGGCTACACCTTC; CDR3 protein: CASSLGGRGYGYTF
V gene: TRBV27; D gene: TRBD1; J gene: TRBJ1-2; clone size: -; CDR3 DNA: TGTGCCAGCAGTTCCCAGTCCCGGGACAGGTTCGGGGGCTACACCTTC; CDR3 protein: CASSSQSRDRFGGYTF
V gene: TRBV19; D gene: TRBD2; J gene: TRBJ2-1; clone size: -; CDR3 DNA: TGTGCCAGTAGTACGGCTAGCGGTTATGAGCAGTTCTTC; CDR3 protein: CASSTASGYEQFF
V gene: TRBV28; D gene: TRBD2; J gene: TRBJ2-7; clone size: -; CDR3 DNA: TGTGCCAGCAGACCGGGGACTAGCGGAACCTACGAGCAGTACTTC; CDR3 protein: CASRPGTSGTYEQYF
V gene: TRBV6-5; D gene: TRBD1; J gene: TRBJ1-4; clone size: -; CDR3 DNA: TGTGCCAGCAGTCCGACGACAGGGTCGGGTGAAAAACTGTTTTTT; CDR3 protein: CASSPTTGSGEKLFF
V gene: TRBV28; D gene: TRBD1; J gene: TRBJ1-2; clone size: once; CDR3 DNA: TGTGCCAGCACCCTAGGACAGGGAGGGAATGGCTACACCTTC; CDR3 protein: CASTLGQGGNGYTF
V gene: TRBV7-2; D gene: -; J gene: TRBJ1-4; clone size: -; CDR3 DNA: TGTGCCAGCAATGATCCAGGCGAAAAACTGTTTTTT; CDR3 protein: CASNDPGEKLFF